This is a list of T cell receptor beta chains from one sample in a study of T cell repertoires in cytomegalovirus infection. The antigens of these receptors remain unknown. TCRdb recomputed calls from the reads with MiXCR, one row per CDR3 protein. The profile covers roughly 570,000 distinct CDR3 sequences, with just under 40% appearing a single time and more than 40% taken by the ten largest. The sample consisted of cultured PBMCs, taken from culture after CMV antigen stimulation. The source of these receptors is a human donor in good health (CMV status not recorded). Some clones in this sample may be carry-over from other donors' samples. Both conserved end residues are part of each CDR3. D genes are given only for firm matches.

TRBV7-9	-	TRBJ2-1	CASTQDREGF
TRBV4-1	-	TRBJ2-4	CASSPRQDIQYF
TRBV6-6	-	TRBJ1-5	CASSSFDRYSNQPQHF
TRBV15	-	TRBJ2-7	CATSLAGTYEQYF
TRBV7-2	TRBD2	TRBJ2-6	CASRLAGTGANVLTF
TRBV6-2/TRBV6-3	TRBD2	TRBJ2-1	CASSLPRTSRDNEQFF
TRBV4-3	-	TRBJ1-3	CASSPLLGPGNTIYF
TRBV29-1	-	TRBJ2-6	CSVDRDGYGGANVLTF
TRBV20-1	TRBD1	TRBJ2-2	CSARQGEHGGELFF
TRBV6-1	-	TRBJ2-3	CASSFRRGGEDTQYF
TRBV6-6	-	TRBJ1-5	CASKAQSQPQHF
TRBV20-1	TRBD2	TRBJ2-7	CSARDLQRGAVYEQYF
TRBV19	-	TRBJ2-7	CASSTGRGEQYF
TRBV6-1	-	TRBJ2-7	CASRGRAEQYF
TRBV7-6	TRBD2	TRBJ2-7	CASSLLGLGTSGGYEQYF
TRBV5-1	TRBD1	TRBJ1-5	CASSLGDPGQGVQPQHF
TRBV6-6	-	TRBJ2-5	CASSEVGGAGEETQYF
TRBV10-3	TRBD1	TRBJ2-1	CATRQGTSDEQFF
TRBV7-8	TRBD2	TRBJ2-1	CASSSRRGAGYNEQFF
TRBV7-2	-	TRBJ2-1	CASSYAGAEQFF
TRBV7-2	-	TRBJ2-2	CASSLLLSTGELFF
TRBV7-6	-	TRBJ2-5	CASSLSKGLPETQYF
TRBV10-3	-	TRBJ1-1	CAISESSAQGSGEAFF
TRBV10-3	TRBD2	TRBJ2-1	CAISPPTGATAGGPYNEQFF
TRBV27	TRBD1	TRBJ2-7	CASSSDRATDEQYF
TRBV12-3/TRBV12-4	TRBD2	TRBJ2-1	CASINGGVNNEQFF
TRBV11-2	-	TRBJ2-7	CASSSIQTRRSSYEQYF
TRBV7-2	TRBD1	TRBJ1-3	CASSARQGANSGNTIYF
TRBV4-3	-	TRBJ1-4	CASSQGAFDEKLFF
TRBV7-2	-	TRBJ2-2	CASSMDRYNTGELFF
TRBV6-1	-	TRBJ2-7	CASSEATDEQYF
TRBV24-1	-	TRBJ2-1	CATSDWGSDSYNEQFF
TRBV6-8	-	TRBJ2-6	CASSWGTSGANVLTF
TRBV7-2	-	TRBJ2-1	CASSARGGGYNEQFF
TRBV7-8	-	TRBJ2-3	CASSPVIISADTQYF
TRBV6-2/TRBV6-3	-	TRBJ2-5	CASSYEVTETQYF